A selection of T cell receptor beta chains follows, all from one sample in a study of Graves' ophthalmopathy and Graves' hyperthyroidism. MiXCR was run by TCRdb on the multiplex PCR reads, yielding one entry per CDR3 protein. The sample shows 680,000 or so distinct CDR3 sequences, approximately 21% of them seen only once. The sample comprised peripheral blood. The receptors derive from a woman between 18 and 29 years old with stable Graves' hyperthyroidism. Some clones in this sample may be carry-over from other donors' samples. The CDR3 runs from the conserved cysteine through the conserved F or W. The order of the fields is CDR3 DNA, CDR3 protein, CDR3 length, J gene, D gene, V gene, clone size. The D gene is left open where the match is weak. Clone size is shown for a subset of rows, as once, few, many or a class of expanded clone.

CDR3nt: TGCAGTGCTAGGGTTCCCGGGAGGAGAGCCTACGAGCAGTACTTC
CDR3aa: CSARVPGRRAYEQYF
len: 15
j_gene: TRBJ2-7
d_gene: TRBD2
v_gene: TRBV20-1
abundance: .

CDR3nt: TGTGCCAGCAGTTTAAGGACAGGGATCCCTCTCTCCTATAATTCACCCCTCCACTTT
CDR3aa: CASSLRTGIPLSYNSPLHF
len: 19
j_gene: TRBJ1-6
d_gene: TRBD1
v_gene: TRBV27
abundance: many

CDR3nt: TGTGCCAGCAGCCTGAGGACAGTCGAGGGCTACACCTTC
CDR3aa: CASSLRTVEGYTF
len: 13
j_gene: TRBJ1-2
d_gene: .
v_gene: TRBV28
abundance: .

CDR3nt: TGTGCCAGCTCACCACGGGACAGGCAACCCTACGAGCAGTACTTC
CDR3aa: CASSPRDRQPYEQYF
len: 15
j_gene: TRBJ2-7
d_gene: TRBD1
v_gene: TRBV18
abundance: .

CDR3nt: TGCAGCGTTGACCTGCCACAACAGAGCTCTGGAAACACCATATATTTT
CDR3aa: CSVDLPQQSSGNTIYF
len: 16
j_gene: TRBJ1-3
d_gene: .
v_gene: TRBV29-1
abundance: .

CDR3nt: TGTGCCAGCAGCCGCCGGGGACGCACTGAAGCTTTCTTT
CDR3aa: CASSRRGRTEAFF
len: 13
j_gene: TRBJ1-1
d_gene: .
v_gene: TRBV12-3/TRBV12-4
abundance: many

CDR3nt: TGTGCCTGGAGCCTCCGGGACGAGCAGTACTTC
CDR3aa: CAWSLRDEQYF
len: 11
j_gene: TRBJ2-7
d_gene: .
v_gene: TRBV30
abundance: many

CDR3nt: TGTGCCAGCAGGGCGTTTACAGGGTCCACTGAAGCTTTCTTT
CDR3aa: CASRAFTGSTEAFF
len: 14
j_gene: TRBJ1-1
d_gene: .
v_gene: TRBV6-1
abundance: .

CDR3nt: TGCAGTGCTAGAGATTCTCAGGGACTGGCGATGAACACTGAAGCTTTCTTT
CDR3aa: CSARDSQGLAMNTEAFF
len: 17
j_gene: TRBJ1-1
d_gene: .
v_gene: TRBV20-1
abundance: .

CDR3nt: TGCGCCAGCAGCTTTACGGATAGGGACTATGGCTACACCTTC
CDR3aa: CASSFTDRDYGYTF
len: 14
j_gene: TRBJ1-2
d_gene: .
v_gene: TRBV5-1
abundance: many

CDR3nt: TGTGCCAGCAGTTCACTCCCCCAGGGGGCGCGGCCCCAGCATTTT
CDR3aa: CASSSLPQGARPQHF
len: 15
j_gene: TRBJ1-5
d_gene: TRBD1
v_gene: TRBV6-5
abundance: few

CDR3nt: TGTGCCAGCAGCACGGGACTAGCGGCCTACGAGCAGTACTTC
CDR3aa: CASSTGLAAYEQYF
len: 14
j_gene: TRBJ2-7
d_gene: TRBD2
v_gene: TRBV9
abundance: many

CDR3nt: TGTGCCACCTCTATCGGCAGCGTCTACGAGCAGTACTTC
CDR3aa: CATSIGSVYEQYF
len: 13
j_gene: TRBJ2-7
d_gene: .
v_gene: TRBV12-3/TRBV12-4
abundance: .

CDR3nt: TGTGCCTCCCTCGGGACGCCCGCATTTGAAGCTTTCTTT
CDR3aa: CASLGTPAFEAFF
len: 13
j_gene: TRBJ1-1
d_gene: .
v_gene: TRBV28
abundance: .

CDR3nt: TGTGCCAGCAATGGGTATGGCGATCGTGAGCCCCAGCATTTT
CDR3aa: CASNGYGDREPQHF
len: 14
j_gene: TRBJ1-5
d_gene: .
v_gene: TRBV28
abundance: few

CDR3nt: TGTGCCAGCAGTTTTTCGGACAGCTACGAGCAGTACTTC
CDR3aa: CASSFSDSYEQYF
len: 13
j_gene: TRBJ2-7
d_gene: .
v_gene: TRBV27
abundance: few

CDR3nt: TGCAGTGCCGCCGGGGTGGAGAACACTGAAGCTTTCTTT
CDR3aa: CSAAGVENTEAFF
len: 13
j_gene: TRBJ1-1
d_gene: .
v_gene: TRBV20-1
abundance: many

CDR3nt: TGTGCCAGTAGTAGTCGACTCGAGGGGGCCAACGTCCTGACTTTC
CDR3aa: CASSSRLEGANVLTF
len: 15
j_gene: TRBJ2-6
d_gene: .
v_gene: TRBV19
abundance: many

CDR3nt: TGCAGTGCTCCACTCGGGCTCGGGTCTGGTGAAGCTTTCTTT
CDR3aa: CSAPLGLGSGEAFF
len: 14
j_gene: TRBJ1-1
d_gene: .
v_gene: TRBV20-1
abundance: .

CDR3nt: TGTGCCAGCAGCGACCCTGGGGTAGCTTTCTTT
CDR3aa: CASSDPGVAFF
len: 11
j_gene: TRBJ1-1
d_gene: .
v_gene: TRBV7-9
abundance: many

CDR3nt: TGCGCCAGCAGCTTGGCACTAGCGGGGGGCACCCTTCAAGAGACCCAGTACTTC
CDR3aa: CASSLALAGGTLQETQYF
len: 18
j_gene: TRBJ2-5
d_gene: TRBD2
v_gene: TRBV5-1
abundance: few

CDR3nt: TGTGCCAGCAGCTTCTATACGCGAGAGACCCAGTACTTC
CDR3aa: CASSFYTRETQYF
len: 13
j_gene: TRBJ2-5
d_gene: .
v_gene: TRBV7-2
abundance: once

CDR3nt: TGTGCCAGCAGCTCCCTGGGGCTGCAAGAGACCCAGTACTTC
CDR3aa: CASSSLGLQETQYF
len: 14
j_gene: TRBJ2-5
d_gene: .
v_gene: TRBV7-9
abundance: .

CDR3nt: TGTGCCAGCAGTGCGAGAGGGGGCCCGTCTGAAGCTTTCTTT
CDR3aa: CASSARGGPSEAFF
len: 14
j_gene: TRBJ1-1
d_gene: TRBD1
v_gene: TRBV6-1
abundance: many

CDR3nt: TGTGCCAGCAGTACTAGGCACTCCTACGAGCAGTACTTC
CDR3aa: CASSTRHSYEQYF
len: 13
j_gene: TRBJ2-7
d_gene: .
v_gene: TRBV6-5
abundance: few